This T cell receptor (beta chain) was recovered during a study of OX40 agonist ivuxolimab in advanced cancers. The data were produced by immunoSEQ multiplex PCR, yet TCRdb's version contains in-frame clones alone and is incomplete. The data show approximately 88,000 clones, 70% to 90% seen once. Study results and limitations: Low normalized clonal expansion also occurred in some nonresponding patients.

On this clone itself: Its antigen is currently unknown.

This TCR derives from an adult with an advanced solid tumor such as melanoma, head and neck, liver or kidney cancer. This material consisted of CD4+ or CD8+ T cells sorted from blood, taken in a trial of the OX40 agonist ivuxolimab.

In DNA form, the CDR3 reads TGTGCCAGCAGTTACTCCAACAATAATTCACCCCTCCACTTT. Amino acids: CASSYSNNNSPLHF. V gene TRBV6-5 combines with J gene TRBJ1-6; D unclear. Trimming pared 0 bases from V and 5 bases from J, leaving 5 bases between. This CDR3 is 14 amino acids long. Germline values: CDR1 MNHEY, CDR2 SVGAGI.